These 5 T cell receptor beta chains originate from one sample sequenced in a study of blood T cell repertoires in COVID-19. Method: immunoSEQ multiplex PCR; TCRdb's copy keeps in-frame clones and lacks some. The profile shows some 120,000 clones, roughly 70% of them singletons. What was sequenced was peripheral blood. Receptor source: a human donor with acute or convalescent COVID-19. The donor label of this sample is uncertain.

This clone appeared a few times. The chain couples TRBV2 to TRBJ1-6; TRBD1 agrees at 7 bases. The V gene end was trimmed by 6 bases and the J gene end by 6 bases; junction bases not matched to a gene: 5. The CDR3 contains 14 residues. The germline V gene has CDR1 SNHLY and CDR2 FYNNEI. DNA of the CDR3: TGTGCCAGCAGGAGACAGGGTCCTAATTCACCCCTCCACTTT. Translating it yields CASRRQGPNSPLHF.

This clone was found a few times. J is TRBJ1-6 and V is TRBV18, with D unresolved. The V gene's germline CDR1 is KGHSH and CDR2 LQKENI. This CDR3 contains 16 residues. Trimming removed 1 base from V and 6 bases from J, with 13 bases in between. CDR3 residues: CASSPRRAQTNSPLHF. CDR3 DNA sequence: TGTGCCAGCTCACCACGGCGGGCCCAAACTAATTCACCCCTCCACTTT.

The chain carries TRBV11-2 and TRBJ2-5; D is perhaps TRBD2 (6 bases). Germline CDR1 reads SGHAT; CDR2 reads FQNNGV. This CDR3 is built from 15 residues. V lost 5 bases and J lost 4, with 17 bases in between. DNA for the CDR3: TGTGCCAGCAGCCTAGGCGGGTGGGAGGTAGAGACCCAGTACTTC. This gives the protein CASSLGGWEVETQYF.

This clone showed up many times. Here the CDR3 reads CASSYRGPSGELFF. CDR3 coding DNA: TGTGCCAGCAGTTACAGGGGGCCGTCCGGGGAGCTGTTTTTT. This sequence joins TRBV6-5 and TRBJ2-2; 7 positions agree with TRBD1. J lost 6 bases, V lost 2 bases, and 3 bases had no gene match. Germline CDR1 reads MNHEY; CDR2 reads SVGAGI. The CDR3 is made up of 14 amino acids.

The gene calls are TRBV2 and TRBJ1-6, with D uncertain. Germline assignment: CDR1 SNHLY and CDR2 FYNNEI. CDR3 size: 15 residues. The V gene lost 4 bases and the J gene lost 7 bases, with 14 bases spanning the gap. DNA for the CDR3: TGTGCCAGCAGTGGGCGAGCGGGAGGAAATTCACCCCTCCACTTT. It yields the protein CASSGRAGGNSPLHF.